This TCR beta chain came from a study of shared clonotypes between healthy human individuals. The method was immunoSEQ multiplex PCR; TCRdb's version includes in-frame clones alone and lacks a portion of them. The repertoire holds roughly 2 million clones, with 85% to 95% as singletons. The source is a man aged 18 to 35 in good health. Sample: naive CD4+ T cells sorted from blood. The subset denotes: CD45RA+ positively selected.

CDR3 amino acids: CAGKMRDIQYF. The CDR3 DNA follows: TGTGCCGGCAAAATGCGAGACATTCAGTACTTC. The chain carries TRBV6-1 and TRBJ2-4; no clear D gene. The V end was cut by 11 bases, the J end by 8 bases, with 13 bases between. Per the germline V gene, CDR1 is MNHNS and CDR2 is SASEGT. This CDR3 is built from 11 residues.